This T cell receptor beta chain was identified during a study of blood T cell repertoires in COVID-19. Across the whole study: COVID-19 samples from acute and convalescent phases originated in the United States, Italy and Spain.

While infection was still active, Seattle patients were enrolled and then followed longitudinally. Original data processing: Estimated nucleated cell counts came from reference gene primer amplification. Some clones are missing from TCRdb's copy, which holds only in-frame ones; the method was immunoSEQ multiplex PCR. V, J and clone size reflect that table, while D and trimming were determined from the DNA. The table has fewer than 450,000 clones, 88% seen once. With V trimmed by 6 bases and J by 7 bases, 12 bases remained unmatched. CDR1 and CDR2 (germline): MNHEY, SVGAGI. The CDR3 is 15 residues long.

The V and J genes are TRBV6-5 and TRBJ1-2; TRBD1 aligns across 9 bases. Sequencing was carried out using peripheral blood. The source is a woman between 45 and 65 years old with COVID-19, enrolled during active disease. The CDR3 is CASRVGWTGEGGYTF. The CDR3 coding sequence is TGTGCCAGCAGGGTGGGTTGGACAGGGGAAGGTGGCTACACCTTC.